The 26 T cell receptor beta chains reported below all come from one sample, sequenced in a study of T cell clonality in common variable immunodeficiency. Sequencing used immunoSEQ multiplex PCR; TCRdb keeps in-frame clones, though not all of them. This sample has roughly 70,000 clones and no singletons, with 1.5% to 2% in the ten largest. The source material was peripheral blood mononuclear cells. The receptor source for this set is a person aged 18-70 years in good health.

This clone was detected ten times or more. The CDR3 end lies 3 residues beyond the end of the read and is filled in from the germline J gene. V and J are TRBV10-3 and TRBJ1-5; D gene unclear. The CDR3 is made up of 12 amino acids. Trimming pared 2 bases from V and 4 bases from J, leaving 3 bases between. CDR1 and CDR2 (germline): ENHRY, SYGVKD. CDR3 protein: CAISEQNQPQHF. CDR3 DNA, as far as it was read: TGTGCCATCAGTGAGCAGAATCAGCCC.

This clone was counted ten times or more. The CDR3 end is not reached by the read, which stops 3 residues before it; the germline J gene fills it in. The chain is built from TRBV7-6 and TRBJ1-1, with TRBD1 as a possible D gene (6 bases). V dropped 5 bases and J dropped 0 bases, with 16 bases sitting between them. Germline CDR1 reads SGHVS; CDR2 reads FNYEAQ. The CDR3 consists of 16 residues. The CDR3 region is CASSSRGGRMNTEAFF. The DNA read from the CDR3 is TGTGCCAGCAGCAGCCGGGGGGGCCGGATGAACACTGAA.

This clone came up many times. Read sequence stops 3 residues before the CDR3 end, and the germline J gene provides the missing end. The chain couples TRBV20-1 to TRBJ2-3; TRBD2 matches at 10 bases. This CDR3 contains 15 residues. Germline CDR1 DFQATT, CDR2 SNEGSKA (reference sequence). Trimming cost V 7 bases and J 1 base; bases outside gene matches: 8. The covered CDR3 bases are TGCAGTGAGCTAGCGGGAGTATCGGGCACAGATACG. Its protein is CSELAGVSGTDT. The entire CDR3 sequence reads CSELAGVSGTDTQYF.

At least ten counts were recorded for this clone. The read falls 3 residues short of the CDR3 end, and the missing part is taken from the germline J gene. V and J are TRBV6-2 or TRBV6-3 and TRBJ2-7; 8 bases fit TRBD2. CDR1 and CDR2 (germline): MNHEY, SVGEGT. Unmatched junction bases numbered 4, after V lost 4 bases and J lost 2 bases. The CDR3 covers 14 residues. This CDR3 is CASSSQRGTYEQYF. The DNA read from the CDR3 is TGTGCCAGCAGTTCCCAGCGGGGGACCTACGAG.

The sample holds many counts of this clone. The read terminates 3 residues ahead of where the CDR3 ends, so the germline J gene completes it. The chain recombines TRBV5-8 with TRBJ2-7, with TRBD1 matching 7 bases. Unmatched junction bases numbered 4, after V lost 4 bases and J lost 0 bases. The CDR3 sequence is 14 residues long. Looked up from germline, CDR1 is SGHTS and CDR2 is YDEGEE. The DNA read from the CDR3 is TGTGCCAGCAGCATACAGGGGAGCTCCTACGAG. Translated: CASSIQGSSYE. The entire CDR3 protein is CASSIQGSSYEQYF.

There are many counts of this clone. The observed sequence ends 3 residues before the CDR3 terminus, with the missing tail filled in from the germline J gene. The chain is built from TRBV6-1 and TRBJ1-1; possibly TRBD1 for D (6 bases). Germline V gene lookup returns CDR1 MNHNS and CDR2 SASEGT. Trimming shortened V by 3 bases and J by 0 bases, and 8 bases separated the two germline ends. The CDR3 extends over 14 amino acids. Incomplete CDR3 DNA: TGTGCCAGCAGTGAGGGACACCTGAACACTGAA. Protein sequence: CASSEGHLNTE. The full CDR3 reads CASSEGHLNTEAFF.

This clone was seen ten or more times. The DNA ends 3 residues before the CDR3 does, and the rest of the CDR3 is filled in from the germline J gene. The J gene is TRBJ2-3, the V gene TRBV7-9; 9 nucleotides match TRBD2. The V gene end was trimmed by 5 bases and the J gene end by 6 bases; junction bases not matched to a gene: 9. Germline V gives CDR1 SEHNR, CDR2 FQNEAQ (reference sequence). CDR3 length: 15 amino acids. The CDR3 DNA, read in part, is TGTGCCAGCAGCCGTAGCGGGAGTCAATCTGATACG. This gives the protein CASSRSGSQSDT. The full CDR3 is CASSRSGSQSDTQYF.

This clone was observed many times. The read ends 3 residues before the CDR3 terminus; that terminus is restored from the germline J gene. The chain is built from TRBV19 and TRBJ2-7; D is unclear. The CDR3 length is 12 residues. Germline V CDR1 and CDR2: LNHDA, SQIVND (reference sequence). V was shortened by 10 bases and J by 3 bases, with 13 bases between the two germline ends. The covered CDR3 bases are TGTGCCACATTGGCCGCCAACTACGAG. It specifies CATLAANYE. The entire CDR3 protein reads CATLAANYEQYF. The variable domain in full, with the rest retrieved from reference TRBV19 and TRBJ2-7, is DGGITQSPKYLFRKEGQNVTLSCEQNLNHDAMYWYRQDPGQGLRLIYYSQIVNDFQKGDIAEGYSVSREKKESFPLTVTSAQKNPTAFYLCATLAANYEQYFGPGTRLTVT.

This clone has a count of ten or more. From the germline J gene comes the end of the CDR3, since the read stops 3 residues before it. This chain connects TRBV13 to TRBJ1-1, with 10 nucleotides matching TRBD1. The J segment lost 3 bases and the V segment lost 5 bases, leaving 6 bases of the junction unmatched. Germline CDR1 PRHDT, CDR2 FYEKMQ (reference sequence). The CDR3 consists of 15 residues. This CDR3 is CASSQRQGADTEAFF. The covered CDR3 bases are TGTGCCAGCAGCCAACGACAGGGGGCGGACACTGAA. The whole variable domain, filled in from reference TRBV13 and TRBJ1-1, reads AAGVIQSPRHLIKEKRETATLKCYPIPRHDTVYWYQQGPGQDPQFLISFYEKMQSDKGSIPDRFSAQQFSDYHSELNMSSLELGDSALYFCASSQRQGADTEAFFGQGTRLTVV.

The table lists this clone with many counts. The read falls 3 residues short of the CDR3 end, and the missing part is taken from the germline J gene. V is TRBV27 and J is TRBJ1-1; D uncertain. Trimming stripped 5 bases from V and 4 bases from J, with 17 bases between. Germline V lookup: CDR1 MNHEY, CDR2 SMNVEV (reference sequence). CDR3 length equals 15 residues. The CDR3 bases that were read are TGTGCCAGCAGTCCCAACGTTAAACCGGGCACTGAA. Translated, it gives CASSPNVKPGTE. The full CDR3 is CASSPNVKPGTEAFF.

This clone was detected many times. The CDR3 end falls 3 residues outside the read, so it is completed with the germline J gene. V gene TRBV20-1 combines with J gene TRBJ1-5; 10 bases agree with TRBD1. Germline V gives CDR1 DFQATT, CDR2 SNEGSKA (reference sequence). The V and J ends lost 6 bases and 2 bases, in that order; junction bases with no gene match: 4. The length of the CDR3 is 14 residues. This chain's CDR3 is CSASGTGGNQPQHF. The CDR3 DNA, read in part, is TGCAGTGCCTCCGGGACAGGGGGCAATCAGCCC.

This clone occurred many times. CDR3 residues: CASSFTGLAGVRAKNIQYF. The DNA read from the CDR3 is TGTGCCAGCAGTTTTACGGGACTAGCGGGTGTGCGGGCCAAAAACATT. This chain joins TRBV12-3 or TRBV12-4 and TRBJ2-4; 12 nucleotides align to TRBD2. The observed sequence ends 3 residues before the CDR3 terminus, with the missing tail filled in from the germline J gene. The CDR3 runs 19 residues. Unmatched junction bases numbered 10, after V lost 3 bases and J lost 1 base.

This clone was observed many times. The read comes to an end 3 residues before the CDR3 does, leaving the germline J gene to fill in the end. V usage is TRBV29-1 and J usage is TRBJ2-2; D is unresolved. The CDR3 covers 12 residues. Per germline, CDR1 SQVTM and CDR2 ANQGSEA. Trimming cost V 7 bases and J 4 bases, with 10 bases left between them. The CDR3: CSALDSTGELFF. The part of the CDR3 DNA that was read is TGCAGCGCCCTAGATTCCACCGGGGAG.

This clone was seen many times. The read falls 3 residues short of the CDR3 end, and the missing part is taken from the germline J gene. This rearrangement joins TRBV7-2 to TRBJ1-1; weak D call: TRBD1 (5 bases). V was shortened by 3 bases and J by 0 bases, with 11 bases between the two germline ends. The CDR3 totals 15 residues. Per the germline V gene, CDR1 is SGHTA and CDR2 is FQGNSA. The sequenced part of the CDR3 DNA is TGTGCCAGCAGCTTTTCAGGGTCTATGAACACTGAA. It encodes CASSFSGSMNTE. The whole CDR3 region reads CASSFSGSMNTEAFF.

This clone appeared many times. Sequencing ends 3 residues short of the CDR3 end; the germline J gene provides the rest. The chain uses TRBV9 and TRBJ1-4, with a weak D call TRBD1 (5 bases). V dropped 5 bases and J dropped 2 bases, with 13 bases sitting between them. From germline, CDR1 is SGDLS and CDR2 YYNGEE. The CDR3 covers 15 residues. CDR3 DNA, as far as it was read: TGTGCCAGCAGTGCAGATCGGGGGACTAATGAAAAA. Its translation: CASSADRGTNEK. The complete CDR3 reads CASSADRGTNEKLFF.

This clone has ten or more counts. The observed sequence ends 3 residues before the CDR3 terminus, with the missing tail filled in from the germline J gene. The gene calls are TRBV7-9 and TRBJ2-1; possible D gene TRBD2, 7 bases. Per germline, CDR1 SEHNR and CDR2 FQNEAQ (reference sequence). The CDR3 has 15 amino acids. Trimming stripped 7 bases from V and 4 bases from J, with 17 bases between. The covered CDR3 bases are TGTGCCAGCAACTTTGCGGGGGCGGGTTACAATGAG. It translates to CASNFAGAGYNE. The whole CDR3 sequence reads CASNFAGAGYNEQFF.

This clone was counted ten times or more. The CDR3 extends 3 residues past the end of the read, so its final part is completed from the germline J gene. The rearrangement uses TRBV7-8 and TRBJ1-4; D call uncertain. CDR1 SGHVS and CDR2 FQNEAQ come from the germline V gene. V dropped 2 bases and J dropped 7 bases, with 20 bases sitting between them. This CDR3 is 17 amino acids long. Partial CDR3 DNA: TGTGCCAGCAGCTTATATGCCTCGCTGTCGTGGGCTGAAAAA. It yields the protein CASSLYASLSWAEK. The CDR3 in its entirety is CASSLYASLSWAEKLFF.

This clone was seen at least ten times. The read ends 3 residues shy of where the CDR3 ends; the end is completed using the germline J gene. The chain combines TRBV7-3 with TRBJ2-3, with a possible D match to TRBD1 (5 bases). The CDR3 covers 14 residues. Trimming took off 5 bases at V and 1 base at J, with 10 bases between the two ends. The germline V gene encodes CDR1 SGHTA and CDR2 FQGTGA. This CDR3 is CASSPWGGTDTQYF. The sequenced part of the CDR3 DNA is TGTGCCAGCAGCCCCTGGGGCGGCACAGATACG.

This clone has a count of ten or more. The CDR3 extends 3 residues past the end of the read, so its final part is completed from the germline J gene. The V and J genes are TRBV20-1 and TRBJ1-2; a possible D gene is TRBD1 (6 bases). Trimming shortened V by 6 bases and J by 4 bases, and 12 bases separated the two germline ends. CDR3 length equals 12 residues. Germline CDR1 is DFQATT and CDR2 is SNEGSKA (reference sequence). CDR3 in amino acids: CSAQQGLYGYTF. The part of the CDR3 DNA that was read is TGCAGTGCCCAACAGGGCCTCTATGGC.

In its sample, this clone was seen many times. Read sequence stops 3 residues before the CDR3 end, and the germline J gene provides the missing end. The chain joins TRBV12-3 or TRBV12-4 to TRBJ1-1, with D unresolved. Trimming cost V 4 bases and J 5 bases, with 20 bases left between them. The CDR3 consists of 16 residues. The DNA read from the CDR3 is TGTGCCAGCAGTTCCCGCTCAGGCACCTCGGGGACTGAA. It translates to CASSSRSGTSGTE. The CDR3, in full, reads CASSSRSGTSGTEAFF.

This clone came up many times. CDR3 bases read: TGTGCCAGCTCAGACAGAAGAAACACCGGGGAG. Its protein is CASSDRRNTGE. The whole CDR3 is CASSDRRNTGELFF. The rearrangement uses TRBV2 and TRBJ2-2; a possible D gene is TRBD1 (5 bases). The read finishes 3 residues shy of the CDR3 end, and the germline J gene is used to complete it. This CDR3 contains 14 residues. The ends were cut back, 8 bases at V and 2 bases at J, with 12 bases in the middle. Germline loops: CDR1 SNHLY, CDR2 FYNNEI.

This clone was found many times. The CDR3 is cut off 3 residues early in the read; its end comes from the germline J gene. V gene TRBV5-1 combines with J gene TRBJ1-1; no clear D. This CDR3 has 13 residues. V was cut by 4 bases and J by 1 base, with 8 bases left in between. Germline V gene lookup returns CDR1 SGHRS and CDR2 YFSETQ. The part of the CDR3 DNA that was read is TGCGCCAGCAGCGTCACACAGAACACTGAA. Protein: CASSVTQNTE. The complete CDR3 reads CASSVTQNTEAFF. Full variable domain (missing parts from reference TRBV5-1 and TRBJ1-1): KAGVTQTPRYLIKTRGQQVTLSCSPISGHRSVSWYQQTPGQGLQFLFEYFSETQRNKGNFPGRFSGRQFSNSRSEMNVSTLELGDSALYLCASSVTQNTEAFFGQGTRLTVV.

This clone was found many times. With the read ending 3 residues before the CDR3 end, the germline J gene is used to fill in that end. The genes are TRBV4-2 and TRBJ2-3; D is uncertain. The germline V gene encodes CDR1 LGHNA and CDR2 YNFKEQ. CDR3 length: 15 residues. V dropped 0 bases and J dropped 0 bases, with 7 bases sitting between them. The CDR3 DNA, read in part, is TGTGCCAGCAGCCAAGAGAAACAGAGCACAGATACG. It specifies CASSQEKQSTDT. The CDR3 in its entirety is CASSQEKQSTDTQYF.

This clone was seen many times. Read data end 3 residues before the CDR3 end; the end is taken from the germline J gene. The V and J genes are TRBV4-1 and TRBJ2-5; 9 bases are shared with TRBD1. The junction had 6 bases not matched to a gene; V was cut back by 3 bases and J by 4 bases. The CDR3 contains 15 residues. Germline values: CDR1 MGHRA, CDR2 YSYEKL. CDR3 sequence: CASSHPGQGLETQYF. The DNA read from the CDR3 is TGCGCCAGCAGCCACCCGGGACAGGGACTAGAGACC.

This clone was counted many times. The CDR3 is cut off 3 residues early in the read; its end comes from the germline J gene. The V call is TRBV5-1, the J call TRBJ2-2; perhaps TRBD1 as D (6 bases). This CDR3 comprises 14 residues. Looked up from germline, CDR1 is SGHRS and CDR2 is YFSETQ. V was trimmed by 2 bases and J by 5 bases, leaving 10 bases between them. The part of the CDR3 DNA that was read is TGCGCCAGCAGCTTAATAACAGGGACCGGGGAG. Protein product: CASSLITGTGE. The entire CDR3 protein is CASSLITGTGELFF.

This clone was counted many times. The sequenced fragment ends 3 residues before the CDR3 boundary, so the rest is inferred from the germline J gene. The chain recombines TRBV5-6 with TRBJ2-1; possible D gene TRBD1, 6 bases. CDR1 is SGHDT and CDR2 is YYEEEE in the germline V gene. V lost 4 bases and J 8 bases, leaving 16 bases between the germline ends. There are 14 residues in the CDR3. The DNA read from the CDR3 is TGTGCCAGCAGCCGGGACACCTCATACGATGAG. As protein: CASSRDTSYDE. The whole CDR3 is CASSRDTSYDEQFF. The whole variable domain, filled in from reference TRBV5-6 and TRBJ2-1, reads DAGVTQSPTHLIKTRGQQVTLRCSPKSGHDTVSWYQQALGQGPQFIFQYYEEEERQRGNFPDRFSGHQFPNYSSELNVNALLLGDSALYLCASSRDTSYDEQFFGPGTRLTVL.